The 5 T cell receptor beta chains reported below all come from one sample, sequenced in a study of cytomegalovirus exposure and HLA in healthy donors. Sequencing was performed with immunoSEQ multiplex PCR; in TCRdb, only in-frame clones are kept and a portion is missing. The sample includes roughly 300,000 clones, around 86% of them seen just once. The sample comprised PBMCs. Receptors were obtained from a woman in her late teens or twenties in good health and CMV-seronegative.

CDR3 coding DNA: TGTGCCAGCAGCTTCCGGACTAGCCTTAAATCGTACGAGCAGTACTTC. It specifies CASSFRTSLKSYEQYF. The chain couples TRBV5-6 to TRBJ2-7, with 8 bases identical to TRBD2. The J segment lost 4 bases and the V segment lost 2 bases, leaving 11 bases of the junction unmatched. This CDR3 contains 16 residues. From germline, CDR1 is SGHDT and CDR2 YYEEEE.

CDR3 amino acids: CASRAHAGTEAFF. CDR3 in DNA: TGTGCCAGCAGGGCGCACGCGGGCACTGAAGCTTTCTTT. The rearrangement links TRBV27 to TRBJ1-1; D is undetermined. This CDR3 has 13 amino acids. Germline V CDR1 and CDR2: MNHEY, SMNVEV (reference sequence). The germline V and J ends were trimmed by 6 bases and 4 bases, with 12 bases remaining between them.

This chain connects TRBV9 to TRBJ2-6; 8 positions agree with TRBD2. J lost 1 base, V lost 4 bases, and 4 bases had no gene match. This CDR3 region has 16 residues. Germline CDR1 is SGDLS and CDR2 is YYNGEE. The CDR3 bases are TGTGCCAGCAGCACCCGGGGGGGGTCTGGGGCCAACGTCCTGACTTTC. Translated, it gives CASSTRGGSGANVLTF.

Remarks on this clone: Mismatch with germline at one junction end may stem from a read error. The chain couples TRBV19 to TRBJ2-3; 9 nucleotides match TRBD2. CDR3 size: 15 residues. CDR1 LNHDA and CDR2 SQIVND come from the germline V gene (reference sequence). CDR3 sequence reads: CASSSSGTSTDTQYF. The CDR3 DNA reads TGTGCCAGTAGTAGCTCCGGGACTAGCACGGATACGCAGTATTTT.

This chain links TRBV18 with TRBJ2-1, with D perhaps TRBD1 (5 bases). Germline loops: CDR1 KGHSH, CDR2 LQKENI. The V and J ends lost 4 bases and 2 bases respectively, with 9 bases between them. The CDR3 totals 14 residues. The chain's CDR3 is CASSLGVPYNEQFF. CDR3 bases: TGTGCCAGCTCACTAGGGGTCCCCTACAATGAGCAGTTCTTC.